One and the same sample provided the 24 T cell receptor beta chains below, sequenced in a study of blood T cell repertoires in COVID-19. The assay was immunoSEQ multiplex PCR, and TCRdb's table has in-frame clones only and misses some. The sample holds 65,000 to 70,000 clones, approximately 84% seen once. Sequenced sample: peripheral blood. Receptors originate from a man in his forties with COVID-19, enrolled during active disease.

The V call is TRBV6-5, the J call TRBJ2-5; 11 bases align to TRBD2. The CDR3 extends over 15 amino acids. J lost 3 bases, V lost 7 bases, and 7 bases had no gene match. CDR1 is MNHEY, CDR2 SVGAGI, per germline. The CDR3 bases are TGTGCCAGCATCTCGGAACTAGCGGGGGAAGAGACCCAGTACTTC. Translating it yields CASISELAGEETQYF.

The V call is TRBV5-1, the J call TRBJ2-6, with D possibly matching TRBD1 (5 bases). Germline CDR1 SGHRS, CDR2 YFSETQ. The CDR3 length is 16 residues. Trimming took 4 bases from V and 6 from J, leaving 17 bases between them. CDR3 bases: TGCGCCAGCAGCCCCACCCGACAGATAACGGCCAACGTCCTGACTTTC. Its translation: CASSPTRQITANVLTF.

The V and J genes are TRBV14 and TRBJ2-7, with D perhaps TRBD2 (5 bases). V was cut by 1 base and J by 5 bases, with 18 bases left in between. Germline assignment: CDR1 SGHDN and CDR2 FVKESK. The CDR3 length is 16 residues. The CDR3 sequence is CASSQVPGFSMNEQYF. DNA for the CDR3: TGTGCCAGCAGCCAAGTTCCGGGATTCAGTATGAACGAGCAGTACTTC. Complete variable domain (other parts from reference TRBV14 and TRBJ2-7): EAGVTQFPSHSVIEKGQTVTLRCDPISGHDNLYWYRRVMGKEIKFLLHFVKESKQDESGMPNNRFLAERTGGTYSTLKVQPAELEDSGVYFCASSQVPGFSMNEQYFGPGTRLTVT.

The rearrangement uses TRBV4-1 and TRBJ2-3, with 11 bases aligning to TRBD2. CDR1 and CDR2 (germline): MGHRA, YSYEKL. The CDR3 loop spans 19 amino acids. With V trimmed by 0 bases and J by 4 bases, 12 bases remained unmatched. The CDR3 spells CASSQEAQLIAGGADTQYF. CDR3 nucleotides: TGCGCCAGCAGCCAAGAGGCCCAACTTATAGCGGGGGGGGCAGATACGCAGTATTTT.

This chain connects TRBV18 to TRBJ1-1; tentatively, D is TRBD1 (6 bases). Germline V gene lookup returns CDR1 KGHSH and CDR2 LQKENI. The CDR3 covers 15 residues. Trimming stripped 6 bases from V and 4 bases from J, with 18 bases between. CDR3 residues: CASSTPGGRGTEAFF. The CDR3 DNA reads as TGTGCCAGCTCCACCCCAGGTGGCAGGGGCACTGAAGCTTTCTTT.

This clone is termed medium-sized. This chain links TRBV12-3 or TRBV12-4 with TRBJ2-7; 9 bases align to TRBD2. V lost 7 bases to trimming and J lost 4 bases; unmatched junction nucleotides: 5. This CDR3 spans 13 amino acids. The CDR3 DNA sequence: TGTGCCAGCACCTCCGGACTAGCGTACGAGCAGTACTTC. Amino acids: CASTSGLAYEQYF.

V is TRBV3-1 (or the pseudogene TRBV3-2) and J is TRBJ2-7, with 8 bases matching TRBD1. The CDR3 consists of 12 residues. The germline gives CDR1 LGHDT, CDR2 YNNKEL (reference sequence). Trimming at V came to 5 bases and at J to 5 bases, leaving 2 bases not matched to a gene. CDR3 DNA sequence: TGTGCCAGCAGCACGACAGGGGACGAGCAGTACTTC. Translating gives CASSTTGDEQYF.

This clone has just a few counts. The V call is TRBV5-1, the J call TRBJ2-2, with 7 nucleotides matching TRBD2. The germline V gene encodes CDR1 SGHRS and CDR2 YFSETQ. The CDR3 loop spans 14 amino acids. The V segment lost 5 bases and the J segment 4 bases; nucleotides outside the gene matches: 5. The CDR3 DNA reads TGCGCCAGCAGTTCGGGGGGATCCACCGGGGAGCTGTTTTTT. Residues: CASSSGGSTGELFF.

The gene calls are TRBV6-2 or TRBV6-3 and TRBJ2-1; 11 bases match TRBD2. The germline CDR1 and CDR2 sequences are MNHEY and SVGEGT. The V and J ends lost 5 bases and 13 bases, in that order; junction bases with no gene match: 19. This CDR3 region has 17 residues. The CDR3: CASSRNSLAGAPELQFF. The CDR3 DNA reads TGTGCCAGCAGTCGCAACTCACTAGCGGGGGCCCCTGAGCTCCAGTTCTTC.

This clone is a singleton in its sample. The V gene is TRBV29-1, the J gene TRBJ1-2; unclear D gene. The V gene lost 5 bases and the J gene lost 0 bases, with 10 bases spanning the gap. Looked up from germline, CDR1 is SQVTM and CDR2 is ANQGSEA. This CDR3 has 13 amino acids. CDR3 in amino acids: CSVQWRANYGYTF. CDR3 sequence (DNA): TGCAGCGTTCAATGGCGGGCTAACTATGGCTACACCTTC.

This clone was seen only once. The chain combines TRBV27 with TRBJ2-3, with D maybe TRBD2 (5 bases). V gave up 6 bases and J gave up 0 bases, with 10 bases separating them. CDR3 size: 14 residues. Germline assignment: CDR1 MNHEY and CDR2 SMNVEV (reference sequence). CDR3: CASSRGLSTDTQYF. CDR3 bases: TGTGCCAGCAGCCGTGGACTTAGCACAGATACGCAGTATTTT.

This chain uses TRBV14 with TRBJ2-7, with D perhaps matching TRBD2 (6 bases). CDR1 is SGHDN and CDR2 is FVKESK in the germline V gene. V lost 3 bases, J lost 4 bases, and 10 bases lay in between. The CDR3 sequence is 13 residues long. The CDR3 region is CASSHIAVYEQYF. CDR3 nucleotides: TGTGCCAGCAGCCACATAGCGGTGTACGAGCAGTACTTC.

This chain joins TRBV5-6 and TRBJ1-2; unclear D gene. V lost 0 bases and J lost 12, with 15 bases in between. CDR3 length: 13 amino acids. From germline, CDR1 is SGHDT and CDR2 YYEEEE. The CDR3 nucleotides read TGTGCCAGCAGCTTGGAGCCGACGAAGAGGCACACCTTC. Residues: CASSLEPTKRHTF.

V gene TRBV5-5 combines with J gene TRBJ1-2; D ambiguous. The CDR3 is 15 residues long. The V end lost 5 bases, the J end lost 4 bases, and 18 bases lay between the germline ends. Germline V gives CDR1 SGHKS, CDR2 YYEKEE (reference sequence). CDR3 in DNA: TGTGCCAGCAGTTCATCCGCGGGAGTTCTCTATGGCTACACCTTC. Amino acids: CASSSSAGVLYGYTF.

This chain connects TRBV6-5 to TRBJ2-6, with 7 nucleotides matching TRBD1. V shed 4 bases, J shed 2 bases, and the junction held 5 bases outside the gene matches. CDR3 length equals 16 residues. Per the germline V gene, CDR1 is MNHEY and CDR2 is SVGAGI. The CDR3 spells CASSSQGVAGANVLTF. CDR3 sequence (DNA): TGTGCCAGCAGTTCTCAGGGGGTGGCTGGGGCCAACGTCCTGACTTTC.

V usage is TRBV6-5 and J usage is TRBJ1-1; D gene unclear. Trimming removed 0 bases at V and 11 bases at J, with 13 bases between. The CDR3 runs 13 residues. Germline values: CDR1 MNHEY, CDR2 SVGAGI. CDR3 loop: CASSYSAGQAAFF. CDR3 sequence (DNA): TGTGCCAGCAGTTACTCCGCGGGCCAGGCGGCTTTCTTT.

CDR3 DNA: TGTGCCAGCAGCCCCGTCAGCGTTGGTGGCTACACCTTC. Protein product: CASSPVSVGGYTF. The chain joins TRBV7-9 to TRBJ1-2; D is unclear. Deletions cut 5 bases from V and 7 bases from J, with 14 bases between. Looked up from germline, CDR1 is SEHNR and CDR2 is FQNEAQ (reference sequence). The CDR3 length is 13 residues.

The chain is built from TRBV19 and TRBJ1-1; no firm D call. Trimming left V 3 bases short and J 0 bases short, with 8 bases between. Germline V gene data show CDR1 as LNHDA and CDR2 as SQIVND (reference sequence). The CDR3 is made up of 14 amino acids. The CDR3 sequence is CASSIAGMNTEAFF. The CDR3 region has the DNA TGTGCCAGTAGTATTGCGGGCATGAACACTGAAGCTTTCTTT.

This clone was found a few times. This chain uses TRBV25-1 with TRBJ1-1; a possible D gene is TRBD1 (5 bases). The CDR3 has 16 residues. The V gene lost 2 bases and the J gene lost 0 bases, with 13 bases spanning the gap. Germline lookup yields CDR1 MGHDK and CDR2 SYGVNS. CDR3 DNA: TGTGCCAGCAGTGAAACAGGCGGGAAAGTGAACACTGAAGCTTTCTTT. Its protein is CASSETGGKVNTEAFF. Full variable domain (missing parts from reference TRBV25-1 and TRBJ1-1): EADIYQTPRYLVIGTGKKITLECSQTMGHDKMYWYQQDPGMELHLIHYSYGVNSTEKGDLSSESTVSRIRTEHFPLTLESARPSHTSQYLCASSETGGKVNTEAFFGQGTRLTVV.

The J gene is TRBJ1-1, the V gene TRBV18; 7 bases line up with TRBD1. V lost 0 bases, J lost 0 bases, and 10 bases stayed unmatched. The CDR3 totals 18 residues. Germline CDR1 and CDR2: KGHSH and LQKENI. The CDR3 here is CASSPPGLQGGMNTEAFF. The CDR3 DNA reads TGTGCCAGCTCACCACCGGGTCTGCAGGGGGGTATGAACACTGAAGCTTTCTTT. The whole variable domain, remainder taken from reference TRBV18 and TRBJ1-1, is NAGVMQNPRHLVRRRGQEARLRCSPMKGHSHVYWYRQLPEEGLKFMVYLQKENIIDESGMPKERFSAEFPKEGPSILRIQQVVRGDSAAYFCASSPPGLQGGMNTEAFFGQGTRLTVV.

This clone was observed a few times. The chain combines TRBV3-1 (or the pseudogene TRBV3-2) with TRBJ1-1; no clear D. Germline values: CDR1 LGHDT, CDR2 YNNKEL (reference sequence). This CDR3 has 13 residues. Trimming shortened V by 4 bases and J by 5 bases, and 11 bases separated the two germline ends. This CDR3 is CASSPLGDTEAFF. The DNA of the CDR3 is TGTGCCAGCAGCCCTCTCGGGGATACTGAAGCTTTCTTT.

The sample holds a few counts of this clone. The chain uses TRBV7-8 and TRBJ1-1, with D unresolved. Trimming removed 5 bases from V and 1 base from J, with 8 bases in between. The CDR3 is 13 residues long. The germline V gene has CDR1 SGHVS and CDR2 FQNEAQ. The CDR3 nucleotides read TGTGCCAGCAGCCGGGCGGCGAACACTGAAGCTTTCTTT. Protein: CASSRAANTEAFF.

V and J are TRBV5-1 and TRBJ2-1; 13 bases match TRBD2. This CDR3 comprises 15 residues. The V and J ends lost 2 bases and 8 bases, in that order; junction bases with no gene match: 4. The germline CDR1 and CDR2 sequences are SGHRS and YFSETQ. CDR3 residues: CASSLTSGGAHEQFF. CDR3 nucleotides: TGCGCCAGCAGCTTAACTAGCGGGGGGGCCCATGAGCAGTTCTTC.

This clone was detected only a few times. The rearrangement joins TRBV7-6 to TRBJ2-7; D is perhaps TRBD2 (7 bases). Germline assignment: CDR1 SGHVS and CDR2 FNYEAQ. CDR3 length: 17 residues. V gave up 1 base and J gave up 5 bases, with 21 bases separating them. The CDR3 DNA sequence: TGTGCCAGCAGCTTAGAGCCGGCGGGCGGGGGCCTCCACGAGCAGTACTTC. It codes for CASSLEPAGGGLHEQYF.